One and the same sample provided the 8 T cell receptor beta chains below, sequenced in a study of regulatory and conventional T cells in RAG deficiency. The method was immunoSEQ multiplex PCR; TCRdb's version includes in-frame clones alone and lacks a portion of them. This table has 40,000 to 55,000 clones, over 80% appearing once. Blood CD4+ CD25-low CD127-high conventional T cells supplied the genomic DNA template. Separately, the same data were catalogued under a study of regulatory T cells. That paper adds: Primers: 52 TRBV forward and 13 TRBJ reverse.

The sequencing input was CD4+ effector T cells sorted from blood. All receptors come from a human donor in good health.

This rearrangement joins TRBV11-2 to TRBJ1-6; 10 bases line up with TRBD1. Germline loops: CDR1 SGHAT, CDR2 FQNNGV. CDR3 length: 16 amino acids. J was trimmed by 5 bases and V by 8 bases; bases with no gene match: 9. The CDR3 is CASATPGQGNNSPLHF. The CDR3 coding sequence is TGTGCCAGCGCGACACCGGGACAGGGGAATAATTCACCCCTCCACTTT.

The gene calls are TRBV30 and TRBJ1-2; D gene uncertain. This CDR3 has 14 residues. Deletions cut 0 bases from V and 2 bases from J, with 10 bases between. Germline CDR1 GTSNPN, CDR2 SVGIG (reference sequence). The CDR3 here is CAWSVQTGNYGYTF. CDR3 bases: TGTGCCTGGAGTGTACAGACCGGCAACTATGGCTACACCTTC.

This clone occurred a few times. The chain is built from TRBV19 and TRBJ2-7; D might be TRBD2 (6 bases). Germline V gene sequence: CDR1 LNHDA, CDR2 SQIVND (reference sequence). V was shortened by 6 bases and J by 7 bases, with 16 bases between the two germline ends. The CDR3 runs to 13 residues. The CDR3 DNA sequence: TGTGCCAGTAGCGAAACTAGCCTCTGGGAGCAGTACTTC. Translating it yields CASSETSLWEQYF.

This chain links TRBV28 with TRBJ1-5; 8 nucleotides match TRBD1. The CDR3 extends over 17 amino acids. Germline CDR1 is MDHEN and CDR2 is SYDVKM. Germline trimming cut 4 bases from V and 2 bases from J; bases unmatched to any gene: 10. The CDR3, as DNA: TGTGCCAGCAGTTCCAAAACGACAGGGGCCCGCAATCAGCCCCAGCATTTT. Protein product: CASSSKTTGARNQPQHF.

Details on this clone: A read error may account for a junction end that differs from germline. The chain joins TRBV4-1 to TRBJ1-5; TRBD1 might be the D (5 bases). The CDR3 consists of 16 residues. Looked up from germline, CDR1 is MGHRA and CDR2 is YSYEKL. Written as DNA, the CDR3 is TGTGCCAGCAGCCAAGATCCCCAGGGAGGCAATCAGCCCCAGCATTTT. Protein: CASSQDPQGGNQPQHF.

The CDR3 reads CAITDRASYEQYF. The CDR3 DNA follows: TGTGCCATTACTGACAGGGCTTCCTACGAGCAGTACTTC. The chain employs TRBV7-9 and TRBJ2-7, with 7 bases matching TRBD1. CDR1 SEHNR and CDR2 FQNEAQ come from the germline V gene (reference sequence). V was clipped by 10 bases and J by 1 base; unmatched bases: 7. The CDR3 length is 13 residues.

The CDR3 protein is CASSVAPGPATNEKLFF. Here the CDR3 DNA reads TGTGCCAGCAGCGTAGCCCCCGGGCCCGCAACTAATGAAAAACTGTTTTTT. The chain joins TRBV9 to TRBJ1-4; D is ambiguous. This CDR3 has 17 residues. Germline loops: CDR1 SGDLS, CDR2 YYNGEE. V shed 0 bases and J shed 0 bases, with 12 bases lying between them. Full variable domain (missing parts from reference TRBV9 and TRBJ1-4): DSGVTQTPKHLITATGQRVTLRCSPRSGDLSVYWYQQSLDQGLQFLIQYYNGEERAKGNILERFSAQQFPDLHSELNLSSLELGDSALYFCASSVAPGPATNEKLFFGSGTQLSVL.

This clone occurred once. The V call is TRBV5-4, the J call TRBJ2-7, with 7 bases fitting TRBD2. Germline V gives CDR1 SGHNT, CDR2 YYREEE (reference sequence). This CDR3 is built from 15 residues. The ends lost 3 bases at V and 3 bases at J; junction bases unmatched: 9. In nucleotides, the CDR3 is TGTGCCAGCAGCTGGGGGGGAGGGGAGATCTACGAGCAGTACTTC. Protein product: CASSWGGGEIYEQYF.